The 27 T cell receptor beta chains below come from one sample, sequenced in a study of response to subunit inactivated influenza vaccine. One entry per CDR3 protein, called by TCRdb with MiXCR from the RT-PCR reads. Here the sample spans about 500,000 distinct CDR3 sequences, 15% to 20% being singletons. This sample comprised CD4+ T cells sorted from PBMCs, obtained less than 30 months after vaccination. Source of these receptors: a man aged 45 to 70 who received an inactivated influenza vaccine.

This clonotype turned up a few times. The chain recombines TRBV12-3 or TRBV12-4 with TRBJ2-7, with 7 bases lining up with TRBD1. The CDR3 loop spans 13 amino acids. Losses at the gene ends were 3 bases for V and 6 bases for J; bases not matched to a gene: 5. The CDR3 is CASSLVRTGEQYF. CDR3 sequence (DNA): TGTGCCAGCAGTTTGGTCAGGACAGGCGAGCAGTACTTC.

This chain connects TRBV7-9 to TRBJ2-1; tentatively, D is TRBD2 (5 bases). V shed 8 bases and J shed 0 bases, with 14 bases lying between them. CDR3 size: 15 residues. CDR1 SEHNR and CDR2 FQNEAQ come from the germline V gene (reference sequence). The CDR3 bases are TGTGCCAGCTCGAGGGCGGAGAGCTCCTACAATGAGCAGTTCTTC. As protein: CASSRAESSYNEQFF.

V gene TRBV20-1 combines with J gene TRBJ1-5, with a possible D match to TRBD1 (5 bases). V gave up 4 bases and J gave up 3 bases, with 16 bases separating them. The CDR3 spans 15 residues. CDR1 and CDR2 from the germline V gene are DFQATT and SNEGSKA (reference sequence). The CDR3 is CSAIPGLQPNQPQHF. As DNA, the CDR3 is TGCAGTGCTATACCGGGACTGCAACCCAATCAGCCCCAGCATTTT.

The chain carries TRBV20-1 and TRBJ1-6, with 7 bases matching TRBD1. Germline V gene data show CDR1 as DFQATT and CDR2 as SNEGSKA (reference sequence). Trimming cost V 1 base and J 7 bases; bases outside gene matches: 10. The CDR3 totals 16 residues. The CDR3 here is CSARGDAGTANSPLHF. The CDR3 nucleotides are TGCAGTGCTAGAGGCGACGCCGGGACAGCGAATTCACCCCTCCACTTT.

This clonotype was observed a few times. The chain recombines TRBV6-6 with TRBJ2-1, with a tentative D call TRBD2 (5 bases). Per the germline V gene, CDR1 is MNHNY and CDR2 is SVGAGI (reference sequence). V was trimmed by 8 bases and J by 3 bases, leaving 11 bases between them. The CDR3 totals 13 residues. The CDR3 spells CASGRYGYNEQFF. The CDR3 coding sequence is TGTGCCAGCGGGAGATATGGCTACAATGAGCAGTTCTTC.

The V call is TRBV6-6, the J call TRBJ1-1, with D possibly being TRBD1 (5 bases). The CDR3 is made up of 13 amino acids. From germline, CDR1 is MNHNY and CDR2 SVGAGI (reference sequence). Trimming cost V 6 bases and J 4 bases, with 12 bases left between them. The CDR3 loop reads CASRAWRGTEAFF. In nucleotides, the CDR3 is TGTGCCAGCAGGGCGTGGAGGGGCACTGAAGCTTTCTTT.

The V gene is TRBV7-2, the J gene TRBJ2-7; D gene uncertain. Trimming took off 6 bases at V and 3 bases at J, with 12 bases between the two ends. Per germline, CDR1 SGHTA and CDR2 FQGNSA. The CDR3 length is 13 residues. In DNA form, the CDR3 reads TGTGCCAGCAGTCGGGCCGACAACTACGAGCAGTACTTC. This gives the protein CASSRADNYEQYF. The full variable domain, with the rest looked up from reference TRBV7-2 and TRBJ2-7, is GAGVSQSPSNKVTEKGKDVELRCDPISGHTALYWYRQSLGQGLEFLIYFQGNSAPDKSGLPSDRFSAERTGGSVSTLTIQRTQQEDSAVYLCASSRADNYEQYFGPGTRLTVT.

This clonotype was found a few times. The chain recombines TRBV11-2 with TRBJ1-4; D ambiguous. V dropped 5 bases and J dropped 7 bases, with 17 bases sitting between them. Looked up from germline, CDR1 is SGHAT and CDR2 is FQNNGV. This CDR3 has 15 residues. The CDR3 region has the DNA TGTGCCAGCAGCGACCCTCGCGGGCTTCGTGAAAAACTGTTTTTT. Amino acid sequence: CASSDPRGLREKLFF.

This clonotype occurred a few times. The V gene is TRBV5-1, the J gene TRBJ1-1; TRBD1 matches at 10 bases. Germline CDR1 and CDR2: SGHRS and YFSETQ. The junction had 10 bases not matched to a gene; V was cut back by 4 bases and J by 1 base. This CDR3 is built from 17 residues. The CDR3 loop reads CASSPVVTGGRNTEAFF. CDR3 nucleotide sequence: TGCGCCAGCAGCCCCGTTGTGACAGGGGGCCGGAACACTGAAGCTTTCTTT.

This clonotype was counted ten times or more. This rearrangement joins TRBV9 to TRBJ2-2; 8 positions match TRBD2. Per the germline V gene, CDR1 is SGDLS and CDR2 is YYNGEE. V lost 2 bases and J lost 7; bases outside the gene matches: 4. This CDR3 comprises 14 residues. CDR3 sequence reads: CASSVGLAVGELFF. CDR3 nucleotides: TGTGCCAGCAGCGTTGGACTAGCTGTCGGGGAGCTGTTTTTT.

This clonotype turned up a few times. The J gene is TRBJ2-2, the V gene TRBV24-1; D is perhaps TRBD1 or TRBD2 (5 bases each). V was trimmed by 4 bases and J by 2 bases, leaving 13 bases between them. The CDR3 spans 16 residues. The germline V gene encodes CDR1 KGHDR and CDR2 SFDVKD. The CDR3 region is CATSDPGTANTGELFF. The CDR3 DNA sequence: TGTGCCACCAGTGACCCCGGGACGGCTAACACCGGGGAGCTGTTTTTT.

J is TRBJ2-1 and V is TRBV29-1; 11 bases match TRBD1. Germline V gene lookup returns CDR1 SQVTM and CDR2 ANQGSEA. The CDR3 extends over 14 amino acids. The V gene end was trimmed by 6 bases and the J gene end by 7 bases; junction bases not matched to a gene: 8. The CDR3 sequence is CSVVGQGAWNEQFF. The CDR3 DNA sequence: TGCAGCGTCGTTGGACAGGGGGCATGGAATGAGCAGTTCTTC.

This clonotype was seen a few times. The V call is TRBV20-1, the J call TRBJ2-7; TRBD2 agrees at 8 bases. The V and J ends lost 6 bases and 2 bases, in that order; junction bases with no gene match: 6. This CDR3 spans 13 amino acids. CDR1 is DFQATT, CDR2 SNEGSKA, per germline (reference sequence). The CDR3 DNA reads TGCAGTGCCGGACTAGCCCTCACCTACGAGCAGTACTTC. This sequence encodes CSAGLALTYEQYF.

The rearrangement links TRBV11-3 to TRBJ2-1; D remains unclear. This CDR3 spans 14 amino acids. Trimming stripped 0 bases from V and 4 bases from J, with 7 bases between. Germline V gives CDR1 SGHNT, CDR2 YENEEA. This CDR3 reads CASSLDLYYNEQFF. CDR3 in DNA: TGTGCCAGCAGCTTAGACCTGTATTACAATGAGCAGTTCTTC.

This sequence joins TRBV27 and TRBJ2-3; D is perhaps TRBD2 (6 bases). V dropped 6 bases and J dropped 0 bases, with 16 bases sitting between them. Germline V gives CDR1 MNHEY, CDR2 SMNVEV (reference sequence). The CDR3 is 16 residues long. CDR3 DNA: TGTGCCAGCAGAGTGGGCGGGGCCTCTAGCACAGATACGCAGTATTTT. It encodes CASRVGGASSTDTQYF.

CDR3 in amino acids: CAIAGGVDTQYF. The CDR3 DNA sequence: TGTGCCATCGCTGGGGGGGTAGATACGCAGTATTTT. This chain connects TRBV10-3 to TRBJ2-3; TRBD2 agrees at 7 bases. This CDR3 contains 12 residues. With V trimmed by 8 bases and J by 5 bases, 4 bases remained unmatched. Germline CDR1 reads ENHRY; CDR2 reads SYGVKD.

This clonotype was recorded a few times. CDR3: CASRGVLYEQYF. CDR3 nucleotides: TGTGCCAGCAGGGGGGTTCTCTACGAGCAGTACTTC. The chain combines TRBV3-1 with TRBJ2-7, with D perhaps matching TRBD1 or TRBD2 (5 bases each). The V and J ends lost 6 bases and 3 bases respectively, with 9 bases between them. Germline lookup yields CDR1 LGHDT and CDR2 YNNKEL (reference sequence). This CDR3 contains 12 residues.

The rearrangement uses TRBV9 and TRBJ2-7; the D gene could be TRBD1 or TRBD2 (5 bases each). Germline V gives CDR1 SGDLS, CDR2 YYNGEE. The germline V and J ends were trimmed by 3 bases and 1 base, with 8 bases remaining between them. This CDR3 is built from 13 residues. CDR3 DNA sequence: TGTGCCAGCAGCGGAGGGGTGTCCTACGAGCAGTACTTC. Protein product: CASSGGVSYEQYF.

This clonotype came up many times. CDR3 coding DNA: TGCGCCAGCAGCTTGGCTGGGCGCGAGCAGTACTTC. Translated: CASSLAGREQYF. The chain is built from TRBV5-1 and TRBJ2-7; unclear D gene. Trimming stripped 0 bases from V and 6 bases from J, with 7 bases between. The germline CDR1 and CDR2 sequences are SGHRS and YFSETQ. The CDR3 totals 12 residues. Supplemented by reference TRBV5-1 and TRBJ2-7, the full variable domain reads KAGVTQTPRYLIKTRGQQVTLSCSPISGHRSVSWYQQTPGQGLQFLFEYFSETQRNKGNFPGRFSGRQFSNSRSEMNVSTLELGDSALYLCASSLAGREQYFGPGTRLTVT.

This clonotype was recorded a few times. The DNA for the CDR3 is TGTGCCAGCAGCTTAGCTGCTAGCGGGAGTTTCAATGAGCAGTTCTTC. This sequence encodes CASSLAASGSFNEQFF. The chain couples TRBV11-2 to TRBJ2-1, with 10 bases that match TRBD2. V dropped 1 base and J dropped 6; count of bases not matched to a gene: 6. Germline-derived CDR1 and CDR2 are SGHAT and FQNNGV. This CDR3 has 16 residues.

There are a few counts of this clonotype. V gene TRBV20-1 combines with J gene TRBJ2-5; D gene uncertain. The CDR3 length is 9 residues. Trimming took 6 bases from V and 5 from J, leaving 4 bases between them. Germline loops: CDR1 DFQATT, CDR2 SNEGSKA (reference sequence). For the CDR3, the DNA is TGCAGTGCCGGGGAGACCCAGTACTTC. Its translation: CSAGETQYF.

CDR3: CAISEGLAGGNKQFF. CDR3 in DNA: TGTGCCATCAGTGAAGGGCTAGCGGGGGGGAATAAGCAGTTCTTC. The rearrangement links TRBV10-3 to TRBJ2-1; 12 nucleotides align to TRBD2. The CDR3 extends over 15 amino acids. Germline values: CDR1 ENHRY, CDR2 SYGVKD. Trimming took 3 bases from V and 11 from J; bases not matched to a gene: 8.

The table lists this clonotype with a few counts. The V gene is TRBV24-1, the J gene TRBJ2-4; a possible D gene is TRBD1 (5 bases). V was shortened by 5 bases and J by 10 bases, with 14 bases between the two germline ends. The CDR3 runs 13 residues. Germline V gene lookup returns CDR1 KGHDR and CDR2 SFDVKD. The CDR3 is CATSAGHEEIQYF. The CDR3 DNA follows: TGTGCCACCAGTGCTGGACACGAGGAGATTCAGTACTTC.

The chain combines TRBV20-1 with TRBJ1-2; 8 bases fit TRBD1. CDR3 length: 14 amino acids. Germline CDR1 reads DFQATT; CDR2 reads SNEGSKA (reference sequence). The V segment lost 0 bases and the J segment 4 bases; nucleotides outside the gene matches: 4. The chain's CDR3 is CSARDEDRVYGYTF. The DNA of the CDR3 is TGCAGTGCTAGAGATGAGGACAGGGTCTATGGCTACACCTTC.

This clonotype was seen a handful of times. This chain joins TRBV5-1 and TRBJ1-6; possibly TRBD1 for D (6 bases). The CDR3 consists of 17 residues. The ends were cut back, 0 bases at V and 3 bases at J, with 13 bases in the middle. The germline CDR1 and CDR2 sequences are SGHRS and YFSETQ. CDR3 amino acids: CASSLGTVNHYNSPLHF. The CDR3 nucleotides read TGCGCCAGCAGCTTGGGGACAGTCAACCACTATAATTCACCCCTCCACTTT.

In its sample, this clonotype was seen many times. J is TRBJ1-3 and V is TRBV12-3 or TRBV12-4, with D possibly matching TRBD1 (6 bases). The length of the CDR3 is 14 residues. V was clipped by 6 bases and J by 4 bases, with 13 bases between them. CDR3 sequence: CASRSTGTGNTIYF. The CDR3 DNA sequence: TGTGCCAGCAGGAGTACAGGGACCGGAAACACCATATATTTT.

V usage is TRBV10-3 and J usage is TRBJ1-5, with D unclear. The germline V gene has CDR1 ENHRY and CDR2 SYGVKD. CDR3 length: 13 residues. V dropped 4 bases and J dropped 3 bases, with 7 bases sitting between them. CDR3 residues: CAISGTINQPQHF. The CDR3 DNA sequence: TGTGCCATCAGTGGGACTATCAATCAGCCCCAGCATTTT.